These T cell receptor beta chains were read from a single sample in a study of cytomegalovirus exposure and HLA in healthy donors. Repertoires were generated with immunoSEQ multiplex PCR, while TCRdb's copy carries only in-frame clones and drops some. The sample lists 250,000 to 300,000 clones; 90% were seen once. The sequenced sample was PBMCs. The receptors were sampled from a woman aged 18-29 years in good health and CMV-seronegative. The CDR3 runs from the conserved cysteine through the conserved F or W. Fields, in order: J gene, D gene, V gene, clone size, CDR3 DNA, CDR3 protein. A D gene is named only where the DNA matches it firmly. Clone size is shown for a subset of rows, as once, few, many or a class of expanded clone.

>TRBJ2-3|-|TRBV6-4|-
TGTGCCAGCAGTGTACGGGTCGTAGGAGATACGCAGTATTTT
CASSVRVVGDTQYF
>TRBJ2-1|TRBD2|TRBV7-3|-
TGTGCCAGCAGCTTATCAGCGGGGGCTTCCTCCTACAATGAGCAGTTCTTC
CASSLSAGASSYNEQFF
>TRBJ1-2|-|TRBV27|-
TGTGCCAGCAGTTTAAGCGACCCAACCTATGGCTACACCTTC
CASSLSDPTYGYTF
>TRBJ1-1|-|TRBV25-1|-
TGTGCCAGCAGTGACTCGGACACCTCCGAAGCTTTCTTT
CASSDSDTSEAFF
>TRBJ2-7|TRBD2|TRBV10-2|-
TGCGCCAGCACTATTAGCGGGGGGCTCAACGAGCAGTACTTC
CASTISGGLNEQYF
>TRBJ2-5|TRBD2|TRBV5-1|-
TGCGCCAGCAGCTATCTAGCGGGGGGCCAGGGAGAGACCCAGTACTTC
CASSYLAGGQGETQYF
>TRBJ1-5|-|TRBV6-5|once
TGTGCCAGCAGCCCCCGGGGGGGCAATCAGCCCCAGCATTTT
CASSPRGGNQPQHF
>TRBJ2-7|TRBD1|TRBV28|-
TGTGCCAGCAGCCGCAGGGGGAGAGAGCAGTACTTC
CASSRRGREQYF
>TRBJ2-1|-|TRBV5-1|-
TGCGCCAGCAGTTCCCTCTACCCGGGGGAGTACAATGAGCAGTTCTTC
CASSSLYPGEYNEQFF
>TRBJ2-3|-|TRBV2|-
TGTGCCAGCAGTGAACTAAGCACAGATACGCAGTATTTT
CASSELSTDTQYF
>TRBJ2-1|TRBD1|TRBV9|-
TGTGCCAGCTCGAGTGCGGCAGGGGGTAACAATGAGCAGTTCTTC
CASSSAAGGNNEQFF
>TRBJ1-2|-|TRBV7-2|-
TGTGCCAGCAGCTTAGACAATTCTAACTATGGCTACACCTTC
CASSLDNSNYGYTF
>TRBJ2-3|TRBD2|TRBV2|-
TGTGCCAGCAGTCGACTAGCGGGGGGACCCACAGATACGCAGTATTTT
CASSRLAGGPTDTQYF
>TRBJ2-1|-|TRBV4-1|once
TGCGCCAGCAGCCTTTACGGGGGGCAGGATGAGCAGTTCTTC
CASSLYGGQDEQFF
>TRBJ1-4|TRBD1|TRBV5-1|few
TGCGCCAGCAGCTGGAAACCGGGACAGGATGAAAAACTGTTTTTT
CASSWKPGQDEKLFF
>TRBJ2-1|-|TRBV4-1|-
TGCGCCAGCAGCCAGGAGGGGGCAAATGAGCAGTTCTTC
CASSQEGANEQFF
>TRBJ1-1|-|TRBV4-1|-
TGCGCCAGCAGCCAAGAGGGGCTGGGCACTGAAGCTTTCTTT
CASSQEGLGTEAFF
>TRBJ1-2|TRBD1|TRBV28|once
TGTGCCAGCGGAAAACAGGGGGCGGAGGGCTACACCTTC
CASGKQGAEGYTF
>TRBJ2-4|TRBD2|TRBV27|-
TGTGCCAGCAGTTTAGAGGCCGGGGGGATCAAAAACATTCAGTACTTC
CASSLEAGGIKNIQYF
>TRBJ2-3|TRBD2|TRBV27|-
TGTGCCAGCAGTTCTCTGACTAGCGGCACAGATACGCAGTATTTT
CASSSLTSGTDTQYF
>TRBJ2-5|-|TRBV5-1|once
TGCGCCAGCAGCTTGGCCGGGAGTCCACAAGAGACCCAGTACTTC
CASSLAGSPQETQYF
>TRBJ1-6|TRBD1|TRBV6-5|-
TGTGCCAGCAGGCACCGACAGGGGAATAATTCACCCCTCCACTTT
CASRHRQGNNSPLHF
>TRBJ1-6|-|TRBV23-1|few
TGCGCCAGCAGTCAAGAGGATTCACCCCTCCACTTT
CASSQEDSPLHF
>TRBJ1-5|TRBD1|TRBV6-1|-
TGTGCCAGCAGTGTGGGACAGAGCAATCAGCCCCAGCATTTT
CASSVGQSNQPQHF
>TRBJ2-5|TRBD2|TRBV2|-
TGTGCCAGCAAGTCGGCGGGGGGGGAGACCCAGTACTTC
CASKSAGGETQYF
>TRBJ2-2|TRBD1|TRBV5-6|-
TGTGCCAGCAGCCCGACAAGACAGGGCGTGGGGACCGGGGAGCTGTTTTTT
CASSPTRQGVGTGELFF
>TRBJ1-1|TRBD1|TRBV18|-
TGTGCCAGCTCACCCAGAGGGGGCGGAAACCTTCCTCCGAACACTGAAGCTTTCTTT
CASSPRGGGNLPPNTEAFF
>TRBJ2-3|TRBD2|TRBV6-5|-
TGTGCCAGCAGTTTACTAGCGGGGGCGGACACAGATACGCAGTATTTT
CASSLLAGADTDTQYF
>TRBJ2-1|-|TRBV5-1|-
TGCGCCAGCAGCCCCGGACTATCTAGCTCCTACAATGAGCAGTTCTTC
CASSPGLSSSYNEQFF
>TRBJ2-6|-|TRBV4-1|-
TGCGCCAGCAGCGAGGAACCCCCCCCCTCTGGGGCCAACGTCCTGACTTTC
CASSEEPPPSGANVLTF
>TRBJ1-4|-|TRBV4-3|few
TGCGCCAGCAGCCAAGACAGGTTTAATGAAAAACTGTTTTTT
CASSQDRFNEKLFF
>TRBJ2-1|TRBD1|TRBV29-1|-
TGCAGCGTAGGACAGGGGGCAAGGTACAATGAGCAGTTCTTC
CSVGQGARYNEQFF
>TRBJ2-3|TRBD1|TRBV19|-
TGTGCCAGTAGTACCCCAGGGGGACCTAGCACAGATACGCAGTATTTT
CASSTPGGPSTDTQYF